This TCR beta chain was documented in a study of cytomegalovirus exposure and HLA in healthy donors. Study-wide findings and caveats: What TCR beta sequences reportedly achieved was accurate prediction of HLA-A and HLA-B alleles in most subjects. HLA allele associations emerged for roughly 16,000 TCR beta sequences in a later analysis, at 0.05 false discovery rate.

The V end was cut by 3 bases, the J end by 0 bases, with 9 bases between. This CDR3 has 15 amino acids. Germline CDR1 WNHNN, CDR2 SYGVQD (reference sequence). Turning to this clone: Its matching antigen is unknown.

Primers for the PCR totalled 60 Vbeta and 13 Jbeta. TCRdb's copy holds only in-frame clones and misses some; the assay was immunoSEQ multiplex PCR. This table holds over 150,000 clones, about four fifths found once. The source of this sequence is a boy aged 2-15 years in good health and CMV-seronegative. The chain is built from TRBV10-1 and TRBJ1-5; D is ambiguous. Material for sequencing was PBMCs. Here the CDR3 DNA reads TGCGCCAGCAGTGACCTCCGGGATAGCAATCAGCCCCAGCATTTT. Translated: CASSDLRDSNQPQHF.